One and the same sample provided the 11 T cell receptor beta chains below, sequenced in a study of blood T cell repertoires in COVID-19 (dated by TCRdb to about 2020). The library was produced with the immunoSEQ multiplex PCR assay. TCRdb provides this immuneACCESS table in a form limited to in-frame rearrangements. Some clones are lacking; in checked studies, under half of them reflect an unresolved V gene, and why the rest are absent is not known. A total of roughly 130,000 clones appear in this sample, just under 85% of them only once. The ten top clones hold 16% of the sample. The source material was peripheral blood. The receptors were gathered from a woman in her forties or fifties with acute or convalescent COVID-19.

The rearrangement links TRBV19 to TRBJ2-1; 16 nucleotides match TRBD2. CDR3 length: 17 amino acids. From germline, CDR1 is LNHDA and CDR2 SQIVND (reference sequence). With 2 bases clipped from V and 9 bases from J, the junction kept 7 bases outside the gene matches. CDR3 loop: CASSIPGLAGGVIEQFF. DNA for the CDR3: TGTGCCAGTAGTATACCGGGACTAGCGGGGGGGGTCATTGAGCAGTTCTTC.

The rearrangement links TRBV28 to TRBJ1-3; the match to TRBD1 covers 7 bases. Germline lookup yields CDR1 MDHEN and CDR2 SYDVKM. CDR3 length: 19 residues. Trimming at V came to 1 base and at J to 3 bases, leaving 15 bases not matched to a gene. CDR3 nucleotide sequence: TGTGCCAGCAGTTTATCCGGCCGGACAGGTAGAAAGATTGGAAACACCATATATTTT. Translating it yields CASSLSGRTGRKIGNTIYF.

This chain joins TRBV7-2 and TRBJ1-4; the D gene is possibly TRBD1 (5 bases). The V end lost 1 base, the J end lost 7 bases, and 13 bases lay between the germline ends. CDR3 length equals 15 residues. Germline-derived CDR1 and CDR2 are SGHTA and FQGNSA. In DNA, the CDR3 is TGTGCCAGCAGCTTAGTGGGGGGGGAATTTGAAAAACTGTTTTTT. Encoded protein: CASSLVGGEFEKLFF.

The V gene is TRBV24-1, the J gene TRBJ1-2, with a weak D call TRBD1 (5 bases). The germline CDR1 and CDR2 sequences are KGHDR and SFDVKD. The length of the CDR3 is 12 residues. V lost 4 bases and J lost 11, with 13 bases in between. This CDR3 reads CATSEWGGRYTF. CDR3 nucleotide sequence: TGTGCCACCAGTGAGTGGGGGGGACGGTACACCTTC.

V is TRBV5-1 and J is TRBJ2-7; the D gene is possibly TRBD2 (6 bases). Trimming took 0 bases from V and 6 from J, leaving 7 bases between them. CDR1 and CDR2 (germline): SGHRS, YFSETQ. The CDR3 is 12 residues long. CDR3 amino acids: CASSLAGSEQYF. In nucleotides, the CDR3 is TGCGCCAGCAGCTTGGCCGGGAGCGAGCAGTACTTC. The full variable domain, in which reference TRBV5-1 and TRBJ2-7 provide the parts outside the CDR3, is KAGVTQTPRYLIKTRGQQVTLSCSPISGHRSVSWYQQTPGQGLQFLFEYFSETQRNKGNFPGRFSGRQFSNSRSEMNVSTLELGDSALYLCASSLAGSEQYFGPGTRLTVT.

The chain employs TRBV5-4 and TRBJ2-1, with 8 bases matching TRBD2. Germline V gives CDR1 SGHNT, CDR2 YYREEE (reference sequence). The CDR3 sequence is 13 residues long. J lost 7 bases, V lost 6 bases, and 6 bases had no gene match. DNA for the CDR3: TGTGCCAGCACGGGGGGGCGGAGGAATGAGCAGTTCTTC. This codes for CASTGGRRNEQFF.

The J gene is TRBJ1-1, the V gene TRBV5-1; tentative D call: TRBD1 (6 bases). V shed 4 bases and J shed 1 base, with 17 bases lying between them. The CDR3 runs 16 residues. Germline V gene lookup returns CDR1 SGHRS and CDR2 YFSETQ. The chain's CDR3 is CASSEFPGHSNTEAFF. In nucleotides, the CDR3 is TGCGCCAGCAGCGAGTTCCCGGGACATTCGAACACTGAAGCTTTCTTT.

The table lists this clone with a few counts. The rearrangement joins TRBV3-1 (or the pseudogene TRBV3-2) to TRBJ1-6; possibly TRBD1 for D (6 bases). Germline CDR1 LGHDT, CDR2 YNNKEL (reference sequence). V lost 5 bases and J 15 bases, leaving 11 bases between the germline ends. The CDR3 length is 11 residues. The CDR3 spells CASSLQGLLHF. The CDR3 DNA sequence: TGTGCCAGCAGCTTACAGGGCCTCCTCCACTTT.

The chain joins TRBV7-2 to TRBJ1-5; D perhaps matches TRBD1 (5 bases). CDR3 length: 15 residues. Germline V gives CDR1 SGHTA, CDR2 FQGNSA. V lost 6 bases and J lost 1, with 13 bases in between. The CDR3 DNA is TGTGCCAGCAGTCCTGGGCAGGGAAGCAATCAGCCCCAGCATTTT. Its protein is CASSPGQGSNQPQHF.

This clone appeared a few times. The genes are TRBV12-3 or TRBV12-4 and TRBJ1-1, with D unresolved. V was trimmed by 3 bases and J by 0 bases, leaving 5 bases between them. CDR3 size: 13 residues. In DNA, the CDR3 is TGTGCCAGCAGTTTTTTAATGAACACTGAAGCTTTCTTT. Protein: CASSFLMNTEAFF.

V gene TRBV29-1 combines with J gene TRBJ2-3, with D uncertain. The germline CDR1 and CDR2 sequences are SQVTM and ANQGSEA. The CDR3 spans 11 residues. The V and J ends lost 5 bases and 0 bases respectively, with 3 bases between them. As DNA, the CDR3 is TGCAGCGTTCTCAGCACAGATACGCAGTATTTT. Translation gives CSVLSTDTQYF.